These 26 T cell receptor beta chains came from one sample sequenced in a study of cytomegalovirus exposure and HLA in healthy donors (dated by TCRdb to 2016 to 2017). Library preparation used the immunoSEQ multiplex PCR assay. Held by TCRdb, this immuneACCESS table contains in-frame sequences only and omits some clones. Under half of the omission traces to an unresolved V gene where checked; the cause of the rest is unknown. The sample includes 250,000 to 300,000 clones, with approximately 86% observed a single time. Approximately 1% of the sample comes from the top ten. Specimen: PBMCs. All receptors derive from a woman aged 18 to 35 in good health and CMV-seronegative.

DNA of the CDR3: TGTGCCAGCAGCTCGGGATTCTTGAACACTGAAGCTTTCTTT. The encoded protein is CASSSGFLNTEAFF. V usage is TRBV6-4 and J usage is TRBJ1-1; D call uncertain. The CDR3 consists of 14 residues. In germline, CDR1 is MRHNA, CDR2 SNTAGT. V lost 6 bases to trimming and J lost 0 bases, with 11 bases between them.

This clone occurred a few times. The chain employs TRBV5-1 and TRBJ2-5, with 11 bases identical to TRBD2. The V segment lost 4 bases and the J segment 5 bases; nucleotides outside the gene matches: 7. From germline, CDR1 is SGHRS and CDR2 YFSETQ. This CDR3 has 15 residues. Written as DNA, the CDR3 is TGCGCCAGCAGCGTAGCGGGGGGGCCCCAGGAGACCCAGTACTTC. Translation gives CASSVAGGPQETQYF.

As concerns this clone: Within the sample, other DNA sequences also encode this same CDR3. The genes are TRBV4-3 and TRBJ1-1; D gene uncertain. The CDR3 totals 13 residues. Germline-derived CDR1 and CDR2 are LGHNA and YSLEER. Deletions cut 0 bases from V and 2 bases from J, with 4 bases between. For the CDR3, the DNA is TGCGCCAGCAGCCAAGACAGAAACACTGAAGCTTTCTTT. Translating gives CASSQDRNTEAFF.

For the CDR3, the DNA is TGTGCCAGCAGTTACGCAGGGGTCTACGAGCAGTACTTC. Protein product: CASSYAGVYEQYF. V usage is TRBV6-5 and J usage is TRBJ2-7; D perhaps matches TRBD1 (6 bases). CDR1 and CDR2 from the germline V gene are MNHEY and SVGAGI. V was trimmed by 2 bases and J by 3 bases, leaving 8 bases between them. The CDR3 totals 13 residues.

The CDR3 DNA sequence: TGTGCCAGCAGCTGGGGACTAGCGGGAGGCTACGAGCAGTACTTC. Encoded protein: CASSWGLAGGYEQYF. The chain uses TRBV5-8 and TRBJ2-7, with TRBD2 matching over 15 bases. Germline CDR1 and CDR2: SGHTS and YDEGEE. V shed 3 bases and J 3 bases; nucleotides not matched to a gene: 1. The CDR3 runs 15 residues.

The rearrangement joins TRBV11-3 to TRBJ2-1; TRBD1 aligns across 8 bases. From germline, CDR1 is SGHNT and CDR2 YENEEA. This CDR3 has 14 amino acids. V shed 3 bases, J shed 6 bases, and the junction held 4 bases outside the gene matches. CDR3 region: CASSFRQGSNEQFF. The CDR3 region has the DNA TGTGCCAGCAGCTTTAGACAGGGGAGCAATGAGCAGTTCTTC.

This clone has just one count. This sequence joins TRBV9 and TRBJ1-2, with a possible D match to TRBD1 (5 bases). Trimming left V 0 bases short and J 5 bases short, with 14 bases between. CDR3 length: 15 residues. Germline lookup yields CDR1 SGDLS and CDR2 YYNGEE. In nucleotides, the CDR3 is TGTGCCAGCAGCGTAGGGGTGGCAGGGCTTTATGGCTACACCTTC. Protein: CASSVGVAGLYGYTF.

This chain uses TRBV30 with TRBJ1-2; D remains unclear. The V end lost 0 bases, the J end lost 8 bases, and 13 bases lay between the germline ends. Looked up from germline, CDR1 is GTSNPN and CDR2 is SVGIG (reference sequence). The CDR3 runs 13 residues. The CDR3 reads CAWSVLSIGGYTF. The CDR3 region has the DNA TGTGCCTGGAGTGTACTATCAATTGGAGGCTACACCTTC. Filled out from reference TRBV30 and TRBJ1-2, the complete variable domain reads SQTIHQWPATLVQPVGSPLSLECTVEGTSNPNLYWYRQAAGRGLQLLFYSVGIGQISSEVPQNLSASRPQDRQFILSSKKLLLSDSGFYLCAWSVLSIGGYTFGSGTRLTVV.

This chain links TRBV27 with TRBJ2-5; TRBD2 agrees at 14 bases. This CDR3 has 17 residues. Per germline, CDR1 MNHEY and CDR2 SMNVEV (reference sequence). The J segment lost 2 bases and the V segment lost 5 bases, leaving 7 bases of the junction unmatched. This CDR3 reads CASSLRLAGGFQETQYF. The CDR3 bases are TGTGCCAGCAGTCTAAGACTAGCGGGGGGGTTTCAAGAGACCCAGTACTTC.

The CDR3 DNA follows: TGTGCCAGCAGCTTTAATCACAGGCCATCCTACAATGAGCAGTTCTTC. Translating it yields CASSFNHRPSYNEQFF. The V call is TRBV7-3, the J call TRBJ2-1, with D maybe TRBD1 (5 bases). The length of the CDR3 is 16 residues. From germline, CDR1 is SGHTA and CDR2 FQGTGA. Trimming pared 3 bases from V and 1 base from J, leaving 13 bases between.

The V and J genes are TRBV7-2 and TRBJ1-5; D may be TRBD1 (5 bases). The length of the CDR3 is 14 residues. V was cut by 1 base and J by 6 bases, with 10 bases left in between. Germline V lookup: CDR1 SGHTA, CDR2 FQGNSA. Here the CDR3 reads CASSLGRDGQPQHF. CDR3 nucleotide sequence: TGTGCCAGCAGCTTAGGGCGGGACGGTCAGCCCCAGCATTTT.

J is TRBJ2-1 and V is TRBV12-5; 7 bases agree with TRBD2. V shed 6 bases and J 3 bases; nucleotides not matched to a gene: 8. The CDR3 runs 15 residues. Germline CDR1 and CDR2: LGHNT and FRNRAP. CDR3 region: CASGLRGGGYNEQFF. DNA of the CDR3: TGTGCTAGTGGCCTTAGAGGCGGGGGCTACAATGAGCAGTTCTTC.

The rearrangement joins TRBV2 to TRBJ1-5, with D perhaps TRBD1 (5 bases). The CDR3 consists of 15 residues. Germline V gives CDR1 SNHLY, CDR2 FYNNEI. Trimming cost V 6 bases and J 2 bases, with 14 bases left between them. The CDR3 here is CASRLGGPGNQPQHF. The DNA for the CDR3 is TGTGCCAGCAGGTTGGGGGGACCAGGCAATCAGCCCCAGCATTTT.

This sequence joins TRBV5-6 and TRBJ2-7; a possible D gene is TRBD2 (6 bases). The CDR3 totals 15 residues. V was cut by 3 bases and J by 1 base, with 14 bases left in between. Germline V gene data show CDR1 as SGHDT and CDR2 as YYEEEE. The chain's CDR3 is CASSSDGGFSYEQYF. In nucleotides, the CDR3 is TGTGCCAGCAGCTCAGACGGGGGTTTTTCCTACGAGCAGTACTTC.

The chain has TRBV5-1 and TRBJ2-1, with D possibly TRBD2 on 5 matching bases. This CDR3 is 15 amino acids long. Per germline, CDR1 SGHRS and CDR2 YFSETQ. V was pared by 4 bases and J by 4 bases, with 15 bases between. CDR3 region: CASSDRTPIYNEQFF. For the CDR3, the DNA is TGCGCCAGCAGCGACCGGACTCCGATTTACAATGAGCAGTTCTTC.

The rearrangement uses TRBV6-5 and TRBJ2-7, with 11 bases matching TRBD2. CDR1 and CDR2 from the germline V gene are MNHEY and SVGAGI. The CDR3 runs to 15 residues. J was trimmed by 0 bases and V by 6 bases; bases with no gene match: 4. The CDR3 coding sequence is TGTGCCAGCAGGCCTAGCGGGAGGAGCTCCTACGAGCAGTACTTC. Amino acid sequence: CASRPSGRSSYEQYF.

This chain uses TRBV27 with TRBJ1-4; 9 bases agree with TRBD1. The CDR3 extends over 15 amino acids. The V gene's germline CDR1 is MNHEY and CDR2 SMNVEV (reference sequence). With 3 bases clipped from V and 7 bases from J, the junction kept 6 bases outside the gene matches. CDR3 region: CASSLSRTGVEKLFF. The CDR3 DNA sequence: TGTGCCAGCAGTTTGAGCCGGACAGGGGTTGAAAAACTGTTTTTT.

This clone was seen more than once but under ten times. At the DNA level, this CDR3 is encoded by other sequences in the same sample as well. The chain joins TRBV6-5 to TRBJ1-2; 7 bases line up with TRBD1. The germline V gene encodes CDR1 MNHEY and CDR2 SVGAGI. The CDR3 totals 14 residues. J lost 3 bases, V lost 4 bases, and 5 bases had no gene match. The CDR3 region is CASSLGQAYYGYTF. The CDR3 DNA is TGTGCCAGCAGTTTAGGACAGGCTTACTATGGCTACACCTTC.

This chain uses TRBV30 with TRBJ1-2; 8 bases are a match to TRBD1. The CDR3 totals 13 residues. Unmatched junction bases numbered 8, after V lost 3 bases and J lost 8 bases. Germline values: CDR1 GTSNPN, CDR2 SVGIG (reference sequence). CDR3 in DNA: TGTGCCTGGAGCCCCCCGGACAGGGAAGGCTACACCTTC. It translates to CAWSPPDREGYTF.

The genes are TRBV6-5 and TRBJ2-5, with 7 bases aligning to TRBD1. Per the germline V gene, CDR1 is MNHEY and CDR2 is SVGAGI. The V segment lost 7 bases and the J segment 1 base; nucleotides outside the gene matches: 9. The CDR3 runs 15 residues. The CDR3, as DNA: TGTGCCAGCAATCCCTTGGGACAGTTCCAAGAGACCCAGTACTTC. Its protein product is CASNPLGQFQETQYF.

The genes are TRBV29-1 and TRBJ1-1; a weak D match, TRBD1 (5 bases). The germline V gene has CDR1 SQVTM and CDR2 ANQGSEA. The CDR3 is 13 amino acids. The V end lost 2 bases, the J end lost 0 bases, and 7 bases lay between the germline ends. The chain's CDR3 is CSVESGMNTEAFF. CDR3 bases: TGCAGCGTTGAATCAGGGATGAACACTGAAGCTTTCTTT.

This clone is a singleton in its sample. This sample includes further DNA sequences coding for the same CDR3. CDR3 DNA: TGCGCCAGCAGCCAAGATAGGGACAGGGGGCACGAGCAGTACTTC. It codes for CASSQDRDRGHEQYF. The chain couples TRBV4-3 to TRBJ2-7, with 12 bases that match TRBD1. The CDR3 length is 15 residues. The ends lost 0 bases at V and 5 bases at J; junction bases unmatched: 2. Per the germline V gene, CDR1 is LGHNA and CDR2 is YSLEER.

CDR3 bases: TGCGCCAGCAGCTTGGGACCGACAGGGGCAGAAAACATTCAGTACTTC. This encodes CASSLGPTGAENIQYF. This rearrangement joins TRBV5-1 to TRBJ2-4; 8 bases align to TRBD1. This CDR3 comprises 16 residues. Per the germline V gene, CDR1 is SGHRS and CDR2 is YFSETQ. The junction had 7 bases not matched to a gene; V was cut back by 0 bases and J by 5 bases.

The chain uses TRBV5-1 and TRBJ1-1, with 7 nucleotides matching TRBD1. V shed 2 bases and J 1 base; nucleotides not matched to a gene: 5. In germline, CDR1 is SGHRS, CDR2 YFSETQ. The CDR3 covers 15 residues. The CDR3 DNA reads TGCGCCAGCAGCTTACGACAGGGACCGAACACTGAAGCTTTCTTT. It yields the protein CASSLRQGPNTEAFF. The full variable domain, in which reference TRBV5-1 and TRBJ1-1 provide the parts outside the CDR3, is KAGVTQTPRYLIKTRGQQVTLSCSPISGHRSVSWYQQTPGQGLQFLFEYFSETQRNKGNFPGRFSGRQFSNSRSEMNVSTLELGDSALYLCASSLRQGPNTEAFFGQGTRLTVV.

Written as DNA, the CDR3 is TGTGCCAGCTCAGTACCGGGACAGGGCCAGACCCAGTACTTC. It is translated as CASSVPGQGQTQYF. The chain recombines TRBV18 with TRBJ2-5, with 9 nucleotides matching TRBD1. CDR3 length equals 14 residues. Trimming cost V 5 bases and J 6 bases; bases outside gene matches: 7. Germline CDR1 reads KGHSH; CDR2 reads LQKENI.

This clone turned up a few times. The chain combines TRBV9 with TRBJ1-6; perhaps TRBD1 as D (6 bases). Germline V gene data show CDR1 as SGDLS and CDR2 as YYNGEE. The CDR3 contains 16 residues. V shed 0 bases and J shed 9 bases, with 16 bases lying between them. CDR3: CASSVETGGGGSPLHF. The CDR3 bases are TGTGCCAGCAGCGTAGAGACAGGTGGAGGCGGTTCACCCCTCCACTTT.